The source of this T cell receptor (beta chain) is a study of molecular identifiers for immune sequencing clone quantification. This clonotype is medium-sized within its sample. Naive CD8 T cells were picked out by sorting for CD8+CD4-CCR7+CD45RA+. TCRdb recomputed calls from the PCR reads with MiXCR, one row per CDR3 protein. The sample lists about 36,000 distinct CDR3 sequences, around a sixth seen once, with less than 8.5% in the top ten. Trimming removed 1 base at V and 6 bases at J, with 13 bases between. Per germline, CDR1 MGHRA and CDR2 YSYEKL. CDR3 length: 15 residues. The TCR originated in a human donor in good health. Some libraries in this study had Jurkat cell RNA spiked in. The chain couples TRBV4-1 to TRBJ1-5; D is perhaps TRBD1 (5 bases). The specimen sequenced was naive CD8+ T cells from blood, with Jurkat cell RNA spiked in. Noted subset: FACS-sorted CD8+CD4-CCR7+CD45RA+ naive T cells. The CDR3 protein is CASSQVSGFAQPQHF. The CDR3 nucleotides are TGCGCCAGCAGCCAAGTTTCAGGGTTTGCTCAGCCCCAGCATTTT.